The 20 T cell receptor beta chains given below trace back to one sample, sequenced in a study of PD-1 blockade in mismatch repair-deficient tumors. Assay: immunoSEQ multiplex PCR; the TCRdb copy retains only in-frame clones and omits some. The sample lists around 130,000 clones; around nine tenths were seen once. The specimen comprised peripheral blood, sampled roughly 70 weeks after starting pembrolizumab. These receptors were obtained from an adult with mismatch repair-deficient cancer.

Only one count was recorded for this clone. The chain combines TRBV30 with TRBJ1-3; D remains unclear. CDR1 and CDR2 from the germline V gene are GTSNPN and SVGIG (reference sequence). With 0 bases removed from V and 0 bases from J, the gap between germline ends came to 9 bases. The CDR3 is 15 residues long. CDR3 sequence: CAWSVWRLSGNTIYF. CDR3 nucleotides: TGTGCCTGGAGTGTATGGCGGCTCTCTGGAAACACCATATATTTT.

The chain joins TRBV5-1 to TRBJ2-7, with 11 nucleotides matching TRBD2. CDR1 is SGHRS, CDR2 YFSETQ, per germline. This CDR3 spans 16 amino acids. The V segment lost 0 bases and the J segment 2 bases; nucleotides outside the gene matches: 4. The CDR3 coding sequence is TGCGCCAGCAGCTTGGAGACTAGCGGGAAACCCTACGAGCAGTACTTC. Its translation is CASSLETSGKPYEQYF.

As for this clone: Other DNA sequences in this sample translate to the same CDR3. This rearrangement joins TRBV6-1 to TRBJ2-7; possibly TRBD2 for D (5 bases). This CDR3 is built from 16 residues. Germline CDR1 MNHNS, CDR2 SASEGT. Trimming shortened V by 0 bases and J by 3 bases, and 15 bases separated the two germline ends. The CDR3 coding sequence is TGTGCCAGCAGTGAAGCCCGGGTAAGAGGGAGCTACGAGCAGTACTTC. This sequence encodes CASSEARVRGSYEQYF.

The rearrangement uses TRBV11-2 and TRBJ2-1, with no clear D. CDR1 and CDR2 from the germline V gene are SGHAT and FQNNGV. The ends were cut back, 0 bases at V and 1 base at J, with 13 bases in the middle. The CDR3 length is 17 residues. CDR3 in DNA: TGTGCCAGCAGCTTAGAAACCTTAACGGGTTCCTACAATGAGCAGTTCTTC. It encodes CASSLETLTGSYNEQFF.

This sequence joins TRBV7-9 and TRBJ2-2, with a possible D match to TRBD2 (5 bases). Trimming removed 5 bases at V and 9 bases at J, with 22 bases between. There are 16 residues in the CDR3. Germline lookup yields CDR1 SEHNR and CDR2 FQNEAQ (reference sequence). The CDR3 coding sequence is TGTGCCAGCAGCCCCATCGCTATCGTTGAGGGATGGGAGCTGTTTTTT. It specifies CASSPIAIVEGWELFF.

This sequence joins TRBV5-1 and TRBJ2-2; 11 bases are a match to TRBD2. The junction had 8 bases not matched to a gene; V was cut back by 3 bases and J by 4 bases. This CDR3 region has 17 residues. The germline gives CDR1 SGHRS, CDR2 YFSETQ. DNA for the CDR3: TGCGCCAGCAGCTGGAGTAGACTAGCGGGGAGCACCGGGGAGCTGTTTTTT. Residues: CASSWSRLAGSTGELFF.

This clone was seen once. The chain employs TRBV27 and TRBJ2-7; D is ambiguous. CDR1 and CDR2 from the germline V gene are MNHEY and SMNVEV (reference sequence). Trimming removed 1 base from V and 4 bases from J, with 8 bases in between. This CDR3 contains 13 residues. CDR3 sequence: CASSLFTNYEQYF. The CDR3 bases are TGTGCCAGCAGTTTATTCACCAATTACGAGCAGTACTTC.

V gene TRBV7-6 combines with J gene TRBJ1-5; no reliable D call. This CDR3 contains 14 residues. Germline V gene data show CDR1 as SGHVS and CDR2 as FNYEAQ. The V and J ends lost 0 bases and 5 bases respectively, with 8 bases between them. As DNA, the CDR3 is TGTGCCAGCAGCTTAGCAGGGCTGCATCAGCCCCAGCATTTT. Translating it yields CASSLAGLHQPQHF.

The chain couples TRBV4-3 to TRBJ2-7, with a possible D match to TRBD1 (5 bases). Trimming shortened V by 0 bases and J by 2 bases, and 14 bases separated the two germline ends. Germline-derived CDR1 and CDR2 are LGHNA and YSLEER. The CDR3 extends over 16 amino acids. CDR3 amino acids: CASSQDRGGHTYEQYF. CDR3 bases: TGCGCCAGCAGCCAAGATAGGGGCGGACACACCTACGAGCAGTACTTC.

CDR3 protein: CAWSPDTYEQYF. As DNA, the CDR3 is TGTGCCTGGAGTCCAGACACCTACGAGCAGTACTTC. The rearrangement links TRBV30 to TRBJ2-7; D is uncertain. Germline V gene lookup returns CDR1 GTSNPN and CDR2 SVGIG (reference sequence). V was trimmed by 2 bases and J by 2 bases, leaving 7 bases between them. This CDR3 contains 12 residues.

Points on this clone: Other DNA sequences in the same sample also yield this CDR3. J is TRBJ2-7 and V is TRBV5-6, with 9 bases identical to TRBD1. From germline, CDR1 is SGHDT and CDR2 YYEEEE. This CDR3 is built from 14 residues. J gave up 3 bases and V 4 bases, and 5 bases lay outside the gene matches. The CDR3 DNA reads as TGTGCCAGCAGCCTGGGACAGGGTAGCTACGAGCAGTACTTC. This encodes CASSLGQGSYEQYF.

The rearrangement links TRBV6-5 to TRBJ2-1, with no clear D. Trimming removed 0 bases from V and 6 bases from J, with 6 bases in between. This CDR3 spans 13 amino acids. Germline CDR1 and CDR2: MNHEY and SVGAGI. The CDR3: CASSYSSFNEQFF. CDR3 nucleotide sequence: TGTGCCAGCAGTTACTCTAGTTTCAATGAGCAGTTCTTC.

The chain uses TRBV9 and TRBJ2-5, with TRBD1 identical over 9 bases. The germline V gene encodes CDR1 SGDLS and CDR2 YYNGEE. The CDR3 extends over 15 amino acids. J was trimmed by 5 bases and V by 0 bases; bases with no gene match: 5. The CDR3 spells CASSVGGQGRETQYF. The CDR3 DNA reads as TGTGCCAGCAGCGTAGGGGGACAGGGACGGGAGACCCAGTACTTC.

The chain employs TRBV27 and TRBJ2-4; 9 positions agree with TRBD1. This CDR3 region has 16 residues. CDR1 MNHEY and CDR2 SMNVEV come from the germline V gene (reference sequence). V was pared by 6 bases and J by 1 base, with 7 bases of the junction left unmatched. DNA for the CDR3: TGTGCCAGCAGCGCCAACAGGGGGCAGGCCAAAAACATTCAGTACTTC. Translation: CASSANRGQAKNIQYF.

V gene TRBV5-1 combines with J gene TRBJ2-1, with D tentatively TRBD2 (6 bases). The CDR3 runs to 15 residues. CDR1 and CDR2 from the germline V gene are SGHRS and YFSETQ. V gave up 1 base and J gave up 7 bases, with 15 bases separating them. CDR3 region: CASSLRGELTNEQFF. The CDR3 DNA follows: TGCGCCAGCAGCTTGCGCGGGGAACTCACAAATGAGCAGTTCTTC.

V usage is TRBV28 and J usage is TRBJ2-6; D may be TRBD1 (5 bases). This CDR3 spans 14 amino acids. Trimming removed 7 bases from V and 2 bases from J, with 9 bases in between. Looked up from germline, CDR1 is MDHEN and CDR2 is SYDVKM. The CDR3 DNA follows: TGTGCCAGCAATCCAGGGCCTGGGGCCAACGTCCTGACTTTC. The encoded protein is CASNPGPGANVLTF.

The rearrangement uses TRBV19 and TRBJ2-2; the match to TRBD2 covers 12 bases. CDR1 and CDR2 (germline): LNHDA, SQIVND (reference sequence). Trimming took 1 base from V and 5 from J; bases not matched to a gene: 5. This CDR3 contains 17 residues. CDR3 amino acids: CASSIGLAGVGTGELFF. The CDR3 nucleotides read TGTGCCAGTAGTATAGGACTAGCGGGAGTCGGGACCGGGGAGCTGTTTTTT.

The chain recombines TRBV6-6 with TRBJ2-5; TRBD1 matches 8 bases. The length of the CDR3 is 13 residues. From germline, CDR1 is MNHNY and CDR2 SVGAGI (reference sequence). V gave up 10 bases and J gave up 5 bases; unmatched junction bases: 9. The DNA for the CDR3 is TGTGCCACCCGACAGGGGAGGATGGAGACCCAGTACTTC. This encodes CATRQGRMETQYF.

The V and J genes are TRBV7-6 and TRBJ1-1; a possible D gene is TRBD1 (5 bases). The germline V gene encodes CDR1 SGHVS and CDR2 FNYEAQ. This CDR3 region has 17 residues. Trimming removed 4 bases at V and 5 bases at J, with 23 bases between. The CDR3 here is CASSSRVGRQGSTEAFF. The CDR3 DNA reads TGTGCCAGCAGCTCCCGCGTCGGGAGGCAGGGCAGTACTGAAGCTTTCTTT.

CDR3: CASSQTGGTDTQYF. The CDR3 region has the DNA TGCGCCAGCAGCCAAACAGGGGGCACAGATACGCAGTATTTT. This sequence joins TRBV4-1 and TRBJ2-3, with 7 nucleotides matching TRBD1. V dropped 2 bases and J dropped 1; count of bases not matched to a gene: 0. CDR1 and CDR2 (germline): MGHRA, YSYEKL. The CDR3 contains 14 residues.